Below are 5 T cell receptor beta chains sequenced from a single sample in a study of identical twins. TCRdb called the 5' RACE reads again in MiXCR, with one record for every CDR3 protein. The table includes approximately 500,000 distinct CDR3 sequences, roughly 15% detected once. This sample also belongs to another study, concerning yellow fever vaccine responses in identical twins.

Sequencing used CD4+ T cells sorted from blood. These receptors all come from a young woman in good health.

This clonotype was counted a single time. The chain links TRBV28 to TRBJ2-1; D may be TRBD2 (6 bases). The length of the CDR3 is 11 residues. The germline V gene encodes CDR1 MDHEN and CDR2 SYDVKM. The germline V and J ends were trimmed by 8 bases and 8 bases, with 10 bases remaining between them. Written as DNA, the CDR3 is TGTGCCAGCCGGGACTCTCATGAGCAGTTCTTC. This encodes CASRDSHEQFF.

The rearrangement joins TRBV28 to TRBJ1-2; D may be TRBD1 (5 bases). The length of the CDR3 is 14 residues. Trimming left V 7 bases short and J 6 bases short, with 18 bases between. Germline loops: CDR1 MDHEN, CDR2 SYDVKM. This CDR3 is CASKSVGRVHGYTF. The CDR3 region has the DNA TGTGCCAGCAAAAGTGTGGGGCGCGTTCATGGCTACACCTTC.

CDR3 protein: CASSLGSSGGSYNEQFF. DNA of the CDR3: TGTGCCAGCAGTTTAGGATCTAGCGGGGGGTCCTACAATGAGCAGTTCTTC. V and J are TRBV12-3 or TRBV12-4 and TRBJ2-1; 11 bases match TRBD2. J was trimmed by 1 base and V by 1 base; bases with no gene match: 3. The CDR3 contains 17 residues.

This clonotype showed up many times. The DNA for the CDR3 is TGTGCCAGCAGCTTGAGACCCCCCAAGGCAGATACGCAGTATTTT. This sequence encodes CASSLRPPKADTQYF. The rearrangement links TRBV5-6 to TRBJ2-3; no definite D call. V shed 1 base and J shed 4 bases, with 13 bases lying between them. The CDR3 runs to 15 residues. Germline V gives CDR1 SGHDT, CDR2 YYEEEE. The full variable domain, completed using reference TRBV5-6 and TRBJ2-3, is DAGVTQSPTHLIKTRGQQVTLRCSPKSGHDTVSWYQQALGQGPQFIFQYYEEEERQRGNFPDRFSGHQFPNYSSELNVNALLLGDSALYLCASSLRPPKADTQYFGPGTRLTVL.

The sample holds a few counts of this clonotype. The J gene is TRBJ2-5, the V gene TRBV2; D might be TRBD1 (6 bases). CDR3 length: 15 residues. Trimming cost V 10 bases and J 0 bases, with 18 bases left between them. The germline V gene encodes CDR1 SNHLY and CDR2 FYNNEI. As DNA, the CDR3 is TGTGCCACCACCCAGGGGACCCCTTACCAAGAGACCCAGTACTTC. Amino acid sequence: CATTQGTPYQETQYF.